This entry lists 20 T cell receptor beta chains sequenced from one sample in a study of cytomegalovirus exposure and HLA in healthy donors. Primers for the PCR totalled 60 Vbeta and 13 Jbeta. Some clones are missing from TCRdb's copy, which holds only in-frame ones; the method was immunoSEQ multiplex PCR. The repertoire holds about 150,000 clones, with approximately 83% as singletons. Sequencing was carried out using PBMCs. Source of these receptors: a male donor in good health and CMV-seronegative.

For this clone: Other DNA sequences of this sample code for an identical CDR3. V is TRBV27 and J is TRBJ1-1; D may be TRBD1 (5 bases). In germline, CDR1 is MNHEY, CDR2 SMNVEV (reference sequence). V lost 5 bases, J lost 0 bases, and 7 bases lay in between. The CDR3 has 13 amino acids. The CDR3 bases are TGTGCCAGCAGTGGGGGGTTGAACACTGAAGCTTTCTTT. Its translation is CASSGGLNTEAFF.

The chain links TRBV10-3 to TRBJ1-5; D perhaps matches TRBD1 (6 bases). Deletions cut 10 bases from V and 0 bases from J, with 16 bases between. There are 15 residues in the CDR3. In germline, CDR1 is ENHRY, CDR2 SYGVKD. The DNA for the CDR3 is TGTGCCACCCGGGACACGGTCAATAGCAATCAGCCCCAGCATTTT. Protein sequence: CATRDTVNSNQPQHF.

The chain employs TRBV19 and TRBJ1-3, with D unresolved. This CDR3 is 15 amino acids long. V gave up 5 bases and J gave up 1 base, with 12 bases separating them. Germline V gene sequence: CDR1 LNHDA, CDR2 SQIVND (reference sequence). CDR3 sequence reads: CASSVQDGSGNTIYF. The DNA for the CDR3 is TGTGCCAGTAGTGTCCAGGATGGTTCTGGAAACACCATATATTTT.

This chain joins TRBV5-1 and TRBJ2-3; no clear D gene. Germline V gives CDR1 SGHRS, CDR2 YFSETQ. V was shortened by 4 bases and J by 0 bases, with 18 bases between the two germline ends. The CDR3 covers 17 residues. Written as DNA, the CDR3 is TGCGCCAGCAGCCAGGCTTCCATATCTACTAGCACAGATACGCAGTATTTT. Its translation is CASSQASISTSTDTQYF.

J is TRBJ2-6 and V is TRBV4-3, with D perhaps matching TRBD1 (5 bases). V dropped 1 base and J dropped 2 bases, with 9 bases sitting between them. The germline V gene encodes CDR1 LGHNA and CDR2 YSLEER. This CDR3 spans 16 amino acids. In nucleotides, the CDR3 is TGCGCCAGCAGCCAAGGGGGCAGTACTGGGGCCAACGTCCTGACTTTC. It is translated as CASSQGGSTGANVLTF.

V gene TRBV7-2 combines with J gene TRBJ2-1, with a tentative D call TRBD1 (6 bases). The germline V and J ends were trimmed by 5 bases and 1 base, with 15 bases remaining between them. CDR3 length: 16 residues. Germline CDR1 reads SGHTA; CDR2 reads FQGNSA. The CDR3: CASSLTQGLSYNEQFF. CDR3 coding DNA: TGTGCCAGCAGCCTGACCCAGGGGCTTTCCTACAATGAGCAGTTCTTC.

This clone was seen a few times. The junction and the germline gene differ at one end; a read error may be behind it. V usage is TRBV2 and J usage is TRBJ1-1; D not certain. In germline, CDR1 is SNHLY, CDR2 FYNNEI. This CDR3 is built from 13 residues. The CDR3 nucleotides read TGCGCCTACTGCTACGAGATGAACACTGAAGCTTTCTTT. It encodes CAYCYEMNTEAFF. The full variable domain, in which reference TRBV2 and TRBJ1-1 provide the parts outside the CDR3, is EPEVTQTPSHQVTQMGQEVILRCVPISNHLYFYWYRQILGQKVEFLVSFYNNEISEKSEIFDDQFSVERPDGSNFTLKIRSTKLEDSAMYFCAYCYEMNTEAFFGQGTRLTVV.

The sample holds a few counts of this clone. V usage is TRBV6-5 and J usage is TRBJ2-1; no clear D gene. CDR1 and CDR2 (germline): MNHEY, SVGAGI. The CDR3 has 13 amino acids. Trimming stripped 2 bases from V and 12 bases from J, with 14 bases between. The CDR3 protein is CASSYVEGPGQFF. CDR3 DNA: TGTGCCAGCAGTTACGTCGAAGGCCCAGGGCAGTTCTTC.

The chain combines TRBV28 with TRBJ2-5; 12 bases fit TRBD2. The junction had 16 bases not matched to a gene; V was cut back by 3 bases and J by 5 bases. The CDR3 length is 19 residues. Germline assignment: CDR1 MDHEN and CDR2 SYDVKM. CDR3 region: CASSFGLGLAGGKAETQYF. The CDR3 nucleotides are TGTGCCAGCAGTTTTGGGCTGGGGCTAGCGGGAGGGAAGGCGGAGACCCAGTACTTC.

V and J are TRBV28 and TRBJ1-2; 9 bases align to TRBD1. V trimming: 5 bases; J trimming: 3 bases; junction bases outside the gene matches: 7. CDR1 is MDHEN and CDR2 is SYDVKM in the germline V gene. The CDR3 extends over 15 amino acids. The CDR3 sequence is CASSRPTGGDYGYTF. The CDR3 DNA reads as TGTGCCAGCAGTCGACCCACAGGGGGCGACTATGGCTACACCTTC.

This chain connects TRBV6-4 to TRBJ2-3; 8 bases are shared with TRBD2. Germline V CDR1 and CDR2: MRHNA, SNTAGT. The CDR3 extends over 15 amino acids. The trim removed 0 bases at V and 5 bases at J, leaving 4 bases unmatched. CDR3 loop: CASSDSAGGIDTQYF. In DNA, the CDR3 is TGTGCCAGCAGTGACTCCGCGGGGGGTATAGATACGCAGTATTTT.

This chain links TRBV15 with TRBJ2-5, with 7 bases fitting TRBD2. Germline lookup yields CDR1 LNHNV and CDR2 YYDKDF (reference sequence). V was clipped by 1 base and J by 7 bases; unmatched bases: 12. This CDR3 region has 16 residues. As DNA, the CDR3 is TGTGCCACCAGCAGAGTGGGGGGGACTGACACCAGGACCCAGTACTTC. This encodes CATSRVGGTDTRTQYF.

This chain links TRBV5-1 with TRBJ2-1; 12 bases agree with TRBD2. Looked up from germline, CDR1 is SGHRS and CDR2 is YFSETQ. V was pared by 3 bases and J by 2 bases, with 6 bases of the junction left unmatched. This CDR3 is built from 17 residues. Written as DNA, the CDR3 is TGCGCCAGCAGCTCTTCTAGCGGGAGGGGGGCCTACAATGAGCAGTTCTTC. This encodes CASSSSSGRGAYNEQFF.

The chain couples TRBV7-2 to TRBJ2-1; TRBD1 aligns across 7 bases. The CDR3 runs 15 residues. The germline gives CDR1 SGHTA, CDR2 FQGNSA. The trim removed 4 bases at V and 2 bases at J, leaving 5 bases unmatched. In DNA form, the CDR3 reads TGTGCCAGCAGCTCAACAGGGGACGCCTACAATGAGCAGTTCTTC. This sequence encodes CASSSTGDAYNEQFF.

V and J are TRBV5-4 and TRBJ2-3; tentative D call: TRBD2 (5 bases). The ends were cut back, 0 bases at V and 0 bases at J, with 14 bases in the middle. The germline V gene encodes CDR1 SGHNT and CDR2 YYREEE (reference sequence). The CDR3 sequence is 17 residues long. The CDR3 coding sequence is TGTGCCAGCAGCTTGGATTTCCTAGCAACTAGCACAGATACGCAGTATTTT. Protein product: CASSLDFLATSTDTQYF.

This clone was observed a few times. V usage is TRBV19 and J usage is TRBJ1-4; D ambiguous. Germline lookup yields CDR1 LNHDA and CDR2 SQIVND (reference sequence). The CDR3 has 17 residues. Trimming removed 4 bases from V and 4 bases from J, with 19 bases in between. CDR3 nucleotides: TGTGCCAGTAGTACATTCACCCCCTGGCAAAGTAATGAAAAACTGTTTTTT. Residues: CASSTFTPWQSNEKLFF.

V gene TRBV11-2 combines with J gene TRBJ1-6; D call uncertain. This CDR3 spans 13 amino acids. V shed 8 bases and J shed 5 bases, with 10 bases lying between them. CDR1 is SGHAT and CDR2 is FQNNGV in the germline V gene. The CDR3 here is CASSPGDNSPLHF. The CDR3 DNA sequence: TGTGCCAGCTCTCCGGGAGATAATTCACCCCTCCACTTT.

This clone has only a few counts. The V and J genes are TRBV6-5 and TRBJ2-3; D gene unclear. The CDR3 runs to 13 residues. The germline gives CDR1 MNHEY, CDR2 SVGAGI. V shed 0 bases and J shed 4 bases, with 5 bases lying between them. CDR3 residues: CASSYSEPDTQYF. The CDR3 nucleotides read TGTGCCAGCAGTTACTCGGAGCCAGATACGCAGTATTTT.

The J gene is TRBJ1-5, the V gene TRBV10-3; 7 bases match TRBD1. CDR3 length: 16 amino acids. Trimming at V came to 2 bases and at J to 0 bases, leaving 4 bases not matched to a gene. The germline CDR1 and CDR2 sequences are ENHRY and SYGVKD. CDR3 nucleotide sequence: TGTGCCATCAGTGAGCGCAGGGGGAATAGCAATCAGCCCCAGCATTTT. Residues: CAISERRGNSNQPQHF.

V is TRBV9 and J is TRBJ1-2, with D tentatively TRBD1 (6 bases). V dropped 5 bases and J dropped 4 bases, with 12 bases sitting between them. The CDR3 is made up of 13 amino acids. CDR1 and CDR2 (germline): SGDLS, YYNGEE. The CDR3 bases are TGTGCCAGCAGACCGGACAGCGGCTATGGCTACACCTTC. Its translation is CASRPDSGYGYTF.